The text below deals with one TCR beta chain. TCRdb called the 5' RACE reads again in MiXCR, with one record for every CDR3 protein. The sample contains some 560,000 distinct CDR3 sequences, less than 20% of which appear only once. The sample originates from a study of T cells after yellow fever vaccination. CDR3 size: 14 residues. The germline CDR1 and CDR2 sequences are MNHEY and SVGAGI. Deletions cut 2 bases from V and 7 bases from J, with 9 bases between. Sample: PBMCs, taken around 5 days after the first yellow fever vaccination. The clonotype comes from a man between 18 and 29 years old who received the YFV17D yellow fever vaccine. V gene TRBV6-5 combines with J gene TRBJ1-6; maybe TRBD1 (6 bases). The CDR3: CASSYTGTNSPLHF. CDR3 DNA sequence: TGTGCCAGCAGTTACACAGGGACGAATTCACCCCTCCACTTT.